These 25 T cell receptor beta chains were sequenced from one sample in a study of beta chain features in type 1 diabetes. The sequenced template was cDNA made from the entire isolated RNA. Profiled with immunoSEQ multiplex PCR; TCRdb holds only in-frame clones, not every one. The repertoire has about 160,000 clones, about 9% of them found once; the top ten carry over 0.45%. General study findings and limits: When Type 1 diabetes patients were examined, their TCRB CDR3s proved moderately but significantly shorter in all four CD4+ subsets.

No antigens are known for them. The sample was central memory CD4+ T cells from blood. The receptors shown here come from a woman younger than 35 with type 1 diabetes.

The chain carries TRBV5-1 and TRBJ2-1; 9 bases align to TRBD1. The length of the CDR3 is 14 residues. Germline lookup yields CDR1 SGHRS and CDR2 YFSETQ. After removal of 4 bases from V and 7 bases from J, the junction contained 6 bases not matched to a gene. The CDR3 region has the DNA TGCGCCAGCAGCACCGGGGACAGGGTGAATGAGCAGTTCTTC. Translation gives CASSTGDRVNEQFF.

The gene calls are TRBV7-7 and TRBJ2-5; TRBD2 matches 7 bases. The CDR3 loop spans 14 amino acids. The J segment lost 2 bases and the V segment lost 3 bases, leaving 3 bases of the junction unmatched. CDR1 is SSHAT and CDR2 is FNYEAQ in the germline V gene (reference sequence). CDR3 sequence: CASSFGGSQETQYF. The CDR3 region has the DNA TGTGCCAGCAGCTTCGGGGGGTCACAAGAGACCCAGTACTTC.

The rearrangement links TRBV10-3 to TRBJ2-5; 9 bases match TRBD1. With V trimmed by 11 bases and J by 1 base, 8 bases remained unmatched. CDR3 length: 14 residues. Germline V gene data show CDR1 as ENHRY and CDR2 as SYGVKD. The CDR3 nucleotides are TGTGCCGCCCGTCCGGGACAGGGCCAAGAGACCCAGTACTTC. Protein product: CAARPGQGQETQYF.

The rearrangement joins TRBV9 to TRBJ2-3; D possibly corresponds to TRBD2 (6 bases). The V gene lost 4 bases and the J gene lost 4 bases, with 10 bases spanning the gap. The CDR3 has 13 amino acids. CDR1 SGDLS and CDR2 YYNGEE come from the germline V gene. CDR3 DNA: TGTGCCAGCAGCCCCCGACTAGCAGATACGCAGTATTTT. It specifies CASSPRLADTQYF.

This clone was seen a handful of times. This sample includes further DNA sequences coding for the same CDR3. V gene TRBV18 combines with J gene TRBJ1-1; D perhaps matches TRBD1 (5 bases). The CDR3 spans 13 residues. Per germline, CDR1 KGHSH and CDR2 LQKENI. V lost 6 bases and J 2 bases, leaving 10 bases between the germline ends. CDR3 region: CASSTGGNTEAFF. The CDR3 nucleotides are TGTGCCAGCTCGACGGGGGGAAACACTGAAGCTTTCTTT.

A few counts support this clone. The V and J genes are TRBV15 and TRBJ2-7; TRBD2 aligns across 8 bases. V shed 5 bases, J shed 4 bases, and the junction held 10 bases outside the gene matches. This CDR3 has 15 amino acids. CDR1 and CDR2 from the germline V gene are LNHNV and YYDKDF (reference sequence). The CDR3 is CATSGTGTRGYEQYF. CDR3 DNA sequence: TGTGCCACCAGCGGAACCGGGACTAGGGGTTACGAGCAGTACTTC.

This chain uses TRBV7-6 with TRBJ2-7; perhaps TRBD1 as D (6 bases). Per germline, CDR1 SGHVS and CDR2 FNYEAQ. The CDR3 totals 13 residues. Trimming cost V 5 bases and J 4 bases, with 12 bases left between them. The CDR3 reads CASSRTDLYEQYF. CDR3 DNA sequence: TGTGCCAGCAGCCGGACAGACCTATACGAGCAGTACTTC.

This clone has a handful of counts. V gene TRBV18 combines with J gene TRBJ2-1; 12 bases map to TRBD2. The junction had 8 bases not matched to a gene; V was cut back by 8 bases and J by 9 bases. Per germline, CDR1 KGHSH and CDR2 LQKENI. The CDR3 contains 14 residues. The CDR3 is CASQTSGRASEQFF. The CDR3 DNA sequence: TGTGCCAGCCAGACTAGCGGGAGAGCTAGTGAGCAGTTCTTC. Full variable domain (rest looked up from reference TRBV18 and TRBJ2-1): NAGVMQNPRHLVRRRGQEARLRCSPMKGHSHVYWYRQLPEEGLKFMVYLQKENIIDESGMPKERFSAEFPKEGPSILRIQQVVRGDSAAYFCASQTSGRASEQFFGPGTRLTVL.

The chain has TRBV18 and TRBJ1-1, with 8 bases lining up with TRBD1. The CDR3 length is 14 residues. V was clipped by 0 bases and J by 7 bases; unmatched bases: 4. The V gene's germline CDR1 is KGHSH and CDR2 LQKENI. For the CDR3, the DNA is TGTGCCAGCTCACCACCGGTACAGGGGGTTGAAGCTTTCTTT. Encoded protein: CASSPPVQGVEAFF.

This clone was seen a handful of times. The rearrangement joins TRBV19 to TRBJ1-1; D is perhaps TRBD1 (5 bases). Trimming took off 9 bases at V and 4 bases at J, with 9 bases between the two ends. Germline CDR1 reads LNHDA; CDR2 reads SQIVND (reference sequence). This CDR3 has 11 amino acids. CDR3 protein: CASREGTEAFF. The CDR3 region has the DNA TGTGCCAGCAGGGAGGGCACTGAAGCTTTCTTT. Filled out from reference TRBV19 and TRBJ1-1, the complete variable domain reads DGGITQSPKYLFRKEGQNVTLSCEQNLNHDAMYWYRQDPGQGLRLIYYSQIVNDFQKGDIAEGYSVSREKKESFPLTVTSAQKNPTAFYLCASREGTEAFFGQGTRLTVV.

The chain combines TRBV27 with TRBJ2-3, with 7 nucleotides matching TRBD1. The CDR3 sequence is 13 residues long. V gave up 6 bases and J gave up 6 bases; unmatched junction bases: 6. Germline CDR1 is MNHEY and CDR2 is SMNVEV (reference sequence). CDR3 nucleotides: TGTGCCAGCAGGCAGGGGGTCTGGGATACGCAGTATTTT. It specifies CASRQGVWDTQYF.

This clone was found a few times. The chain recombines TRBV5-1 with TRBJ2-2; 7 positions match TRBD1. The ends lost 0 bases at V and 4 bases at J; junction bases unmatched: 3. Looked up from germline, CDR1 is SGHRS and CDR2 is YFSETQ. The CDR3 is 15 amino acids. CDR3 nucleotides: TGCGCCAGCAGCTTGGTGGGACAGAGCACCGGGGAGCTGTTTTTT. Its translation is CASSLVGQSTGELFF.

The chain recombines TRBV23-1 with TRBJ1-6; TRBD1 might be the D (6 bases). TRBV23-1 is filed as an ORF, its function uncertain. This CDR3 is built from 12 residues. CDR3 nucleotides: TGCCCCTTGGACAGCTATAATTCACCCCTCCACTTT. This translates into CPLDSYNSPLHF.

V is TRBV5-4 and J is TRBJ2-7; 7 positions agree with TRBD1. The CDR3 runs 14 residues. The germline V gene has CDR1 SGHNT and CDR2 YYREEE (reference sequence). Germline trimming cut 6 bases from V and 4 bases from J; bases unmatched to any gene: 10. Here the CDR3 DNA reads TGTGCCAGCATGCCCGGGACAGATCCTTACGAGCAGTACTTC. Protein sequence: CASMPGTDPYEQYF. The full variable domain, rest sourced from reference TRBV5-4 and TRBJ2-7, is ETGVTQSPTHLIKTRGQQVTLRCSSQSGHNTVSWYQQALGQGPQFIFQYYREEENGRGNFPPRFSGLQFPNYSSELNVNALELDDSALYLCASMPGTDPYEQYFGPGTRLTVT.

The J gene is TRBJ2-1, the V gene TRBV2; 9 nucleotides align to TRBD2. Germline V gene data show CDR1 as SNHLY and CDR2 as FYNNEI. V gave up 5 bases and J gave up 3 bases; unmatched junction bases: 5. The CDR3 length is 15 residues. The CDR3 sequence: CASSPTSGYYNEQFF. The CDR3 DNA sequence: TGTGCCAGCAGTCCGACTAGCGGATACTACAATGAGCAGTTCTTC. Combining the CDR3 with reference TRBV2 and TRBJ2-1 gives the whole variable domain EPEVTQTPSHQVTQMGQEVILRCVPISNHLYFYWYRQILGQKVEFLVSFYNNEISEKSEIFDDQFSVERPDGSNFTLKIRSTKLEDSAMYFCASSPTSGYYNEQFFGPGTRLTVL.

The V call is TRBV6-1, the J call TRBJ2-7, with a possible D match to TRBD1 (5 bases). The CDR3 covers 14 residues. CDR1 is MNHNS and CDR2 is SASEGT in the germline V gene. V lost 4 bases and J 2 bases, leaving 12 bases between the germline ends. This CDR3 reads CASSGRAGPYEQYF. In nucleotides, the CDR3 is TGTGCCAGCAGTGGAAGGGCAGGGCCCTACGAGCAGTACTTC.

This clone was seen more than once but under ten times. CDR3 loop: CASSLTWEYEAFF. The CDR3 coding sequence is TGTGCCAGCAGCTTAACCTGGGAGTATGAAGCTTTCTTT. The rearrangement links TRBV7-3 to TRBJ1-1; D uncertain. Germline V gene data show CDR1 as SGHTA and CDR2 as FQGTGA. Trimming cost V 0 bases and J 7 bases, with 9 bases left between them. The CDR3 runs to 13 residues.

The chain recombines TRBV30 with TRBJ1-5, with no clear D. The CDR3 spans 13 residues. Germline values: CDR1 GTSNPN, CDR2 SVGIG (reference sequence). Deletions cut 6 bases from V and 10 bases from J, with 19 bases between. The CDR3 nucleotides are TGTGCCTGTGAGTTATCGACCCGAGGTCCCCAGCATTTT. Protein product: CACELSTRGPQHF.

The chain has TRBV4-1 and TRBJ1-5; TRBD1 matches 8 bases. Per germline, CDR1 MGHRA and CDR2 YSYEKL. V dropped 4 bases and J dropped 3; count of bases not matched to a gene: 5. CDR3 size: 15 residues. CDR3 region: CASSPPGQVNQPQHF. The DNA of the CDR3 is TGCGCCAGCAGCCCCCCGGGACAGGTCAATCAGCCCCAGCATTTT.

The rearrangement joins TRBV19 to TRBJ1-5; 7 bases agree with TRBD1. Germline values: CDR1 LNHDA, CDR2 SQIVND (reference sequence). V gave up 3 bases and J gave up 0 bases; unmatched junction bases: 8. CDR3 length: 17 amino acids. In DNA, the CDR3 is TGTGCCAGTAGTATCTCCACAGGGGCCTATAGCAATCAGCCCCAGCATTTT. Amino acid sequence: CASSISTGAYSNQPQHF.

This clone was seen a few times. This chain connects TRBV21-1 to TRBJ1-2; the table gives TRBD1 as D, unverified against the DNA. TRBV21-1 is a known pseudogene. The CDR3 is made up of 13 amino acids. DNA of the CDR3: TGTGCCAGCAGCAAAGAGGGGAACTATGGCTACACCTTC. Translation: CASSKEGNYGYTF.

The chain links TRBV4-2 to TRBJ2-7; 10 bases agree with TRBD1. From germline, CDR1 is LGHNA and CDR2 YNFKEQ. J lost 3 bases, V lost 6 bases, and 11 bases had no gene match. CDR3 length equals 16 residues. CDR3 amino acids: CASSQEGQGDFYEQYF. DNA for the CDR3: TGTGCCAGCAGTCAGGAAGGACAGGGGGACTTCTACGAGCAGTACTTC.

CDR3 DNA sequence: TGTGCCAGCAGGCAAAGAGTCACAGATACGCAGTATTTT. This gives the protein CASRQRVTDTQYF. This sequence joins TRBV2 and TRBJ2-3; D remains unclear. This CDR3 has 13 amino acids. The germline CDR1 and CDR2 sequences are SNHLY and FYNNEI. Between the trimmed V and J ends, which lost 6 bases and 2 bases, there was a span of 9 bases.

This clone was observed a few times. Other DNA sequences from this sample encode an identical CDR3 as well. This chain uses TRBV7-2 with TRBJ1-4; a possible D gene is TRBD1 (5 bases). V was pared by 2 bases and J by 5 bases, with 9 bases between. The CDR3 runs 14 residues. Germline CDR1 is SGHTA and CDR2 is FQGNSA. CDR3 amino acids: CASSLQGENEKLFF. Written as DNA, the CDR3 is TGTGCCAGCAGCTTACAGGGTGAAAATGAAAAACTGTTTTTT.

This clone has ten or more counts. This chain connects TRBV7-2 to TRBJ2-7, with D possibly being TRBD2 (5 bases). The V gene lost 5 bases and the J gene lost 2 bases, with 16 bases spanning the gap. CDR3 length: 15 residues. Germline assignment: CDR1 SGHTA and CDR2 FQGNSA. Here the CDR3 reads CASSPVIGAAYEQYF. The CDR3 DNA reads TGTGCCAGCAGCCCAGTGATCGGAGCGGCCTACGAGCAGTACTTC. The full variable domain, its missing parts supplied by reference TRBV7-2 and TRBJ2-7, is GAGVSQSPSNKVTEKGKDVELRCDPISGHTALYWYRQSLGQGLEFLIYFQGNSAPDKSGLPSDRFSAERTGGSVSTLTIQRTQQEDSAVYLCASSPVIGAAYEQYFGPGTRLTVT.